These 29 T cell receptor beta chains were sequenced from one sample in a study of identical twins. TCRdb re-called the 5' RACE reads through MiXCR, storing one row per CDR3 protein. The profile shows roughly 190,000 distinct CDR3 sequences, about 15% of them singletons. The same specimen was also included in a second study, on T cells expressing NK-cell markers.

Sequencing was performed on CD8+ T cells sorted from blood. These TCRs come from a woman aged 18-29 years in good health.

The chain links TRBV5-6 to TRBJ2-7; D gene uncertain. V gave up 4 bases and J gave up 6 bases, with 14 bases separating them. Germline values: CDR1 SGHDT, CDR2 YYEEEE. The CDR3 is made up of 13 amino acids. The CDR3 coding sequence is TGTGCCAGCAGCGATACTGCGGTCGCCGAGCAGTACTTC. It translates to CASSDTAVAEQYF.

This chain joins TRBV20-1 and TRBJ2-4; D ambiguous. The CDR3 consists of 14 residues. CDR1 and CDR2 (germline): DFQATT, SNEGSKA (reference sequence). V shed 0 bases and J shed 7 bases, with 13 bases lying between them. The DNA for the CDR3 is TGCAGTGCTAGAGATGAGCAGGTCTGGAACATTCAGTACTTC. It is translated as CSARDEQVWNIQYF.

The chain carries TRBV5-5 and TRBJ2-7; 8 bases align to TRBD1. Germline V lookup: CDR1 SGHKS, CDR2 YYEKEE (reference sequence). The ends lost 1 base at V and 5 bases at J; junction bases unmatched: 2. This CDR3 has 13 amino acids. This chain's CDR3 is CASSLHRGNEQYF. DNA for the CDR3: TGTGCCAGCAGCTTGCACAGGGGGAACGAGCAGTACTTC.

The sample holds a few counts of this clonotype. The CDR3 protein is CASSLMPYEQYF. CDR3 DNA sequence: TGTGCCAGCAGTCTGATGCCCTACGAGCAGTACTTC. The chain recombines TRBV12-3 or TRBV12-4 with TRBJ2-7, with D unresolved. The CDR3 is made up of 12 amino acids. V was pared by 5 bases and J by 2 bases, with 7 bases between.

V and J are TRBV15 and TRBJ2-7; 7 bases are a match to TRBD1. Germline trimming cut 5 bases from V and 3 bases from J; bases unmatched to any gene: 10. The germline CDR1 and CDR2 sequences are LNHNV and YYDKDF (reference sequence). The CDR3 runs to 15 residues. CDR3: CATSARTGLNYEQYF. CDR3 DNA: TGTGCCACCAGCGCGCGGACAGGTCTAAACTACGAGCAGTACTTC. The full variable domain, its missing parts supplied by reference TRBV15 and TRBJ2-7, is DAMVIQNPRYQVTQFGKPVTLSCSQTLNHNVMYWYQQKSSQAPKLLFHYYDKDFNNEADTPDNFQSRRPNTSFCFLDIRSPGLGDTAMYLCATSARTGLNYEQYFGPGTRLTVT.

Only a few counts were recorded for this clonotype. The chain uses TRBV29-1 and TRBJ2-7; D remains unclear. CDR3 length: 12 residues. V was pared by 5 bases and J by 3 bases, with 11 bases between. Germline assignment: CDR1 SQVTM and CDR2 ANQGSEA. CDR3 in amino acids: CSVRPEFYEQYF. For the CDR3, the DNA is TGCAGCGTTAGGCCTGAGTTCTACGAGCAGTACTTC.

The CDR3: CASSPRQGRNEQFF. Here the CDR3 DNA reads TGTGCCAGCAGTCCGAGGCAGGGTCGAAATGAGCAGTTCTTC. The genes are TRBV28 and TRBJ2-1; weak D call: TRBD1 (5 bases). V lost 5 bases to trimming and J lost 7 bases, with 15 bases between them. This CDR3 has 14 amino acids. CDR1 is MDHEN and CDR2 is SYDVKM in the germline V gene.

This clonotype was observed many times. The chain combines TRBV12-3 or TRBV12-4 with TRBJ2-1; 9 bases fit TRBD1. The CDR3 is made up of 12 amino acids. Trimming took 6 bases from V and 9 from J; bases not matched to a gene: 3. DNA for the CDR3: TGTGCCAGCAGCGGGGACAGGGTTGAGCAGTTCTTC. It translates to CASSGDRVEQFF.

In its sample, this clonotype was seen many times. The rearrangement joins TRBV7-6 to TRBJ1-2; D not certain. The CDR3 sequence is 13 residues long. V lost 4 bases and J 5 bases, leaving 11 bases between the germline ends. The V gene's germline CDR1 is SGHVS and CDR2 FNYEAQ. CDR3 DNA sequence: TGTGCCAGCAGCTCCCCTTGGGTTTATGGCTACACCTTC. Protein sequence: CASSSPWVYGYTF. Supplemented by reference TRBV7-6 and TRBJ1-2, the full variable domain reads GAGVSQSPRYKVTKRGQDVALRCDPISGHVSLYWYRQALGQGPEFLTYFNYEAQQDKSGLPNDRFSAERPEGSISTLTIQRTEQRDSAMYRCASSSPWVYGYTFGSGTRLTVV.

CDR3 sequence (DNA): TGTGCCAGCAGCGTAGCGGGGGGCTTCACAGATACGCAGTATTTT. It specifies CASSVAGGFTDTQYF. The V call is TRBV5-6, the J call TRBJ2-3; 10 bases are a match to TRBD2. From germline, CDR1 is SGHDT and CDR2 YYEEEE. The length of the CDR3 is 15 residues. After removal of 4 bases from V and 2 bases from J, the junction contained 4 bases not matched to a gene.

This clonotype was counted a few times. The chain joins TRBV7-9 to TRBJ2-7; a possible D gene is TRBD2 (6 bases). The germline V gene encodes CDR1 SEHNR and CDR2 FQNEAQ (reference sequence). The CDR3 sequence is 14 residues long. V lost 1 base to trimming and J lost 7 bases, with 14 bases between them. Here the CDR3 reads CASSLGTAAGEQYF. CDR3 nucleotide sequence: TGTGCCAGCAGCTTAGGCACCGCCGCGGGGGAGCAGTACTTC.

This chain connects TRBV6-2 or TRBV6-3 to TRBJ2-2; the match to TRBD2 covers 7 bases. CDR3 length: 17 residues. After removal of 0 bases from V and 0 bases from J, the junction contained 4 bases not matched to a gene. CDR1 is MNHEY and CDR2 is SVGEGT in the germline V gene. The CDR3 sequence: CASSYSLAGTNTGELFF. The CDR3 nucleotides read TGTGCCAGCAGTTACTCCTTAGCGGGTACGAACACCGGGGAGCTGTTTTTT.

A few counts support this clonotype. The rearrangement joins TRBV29-1 to TRBJ2-1; TRBD1 agrees at 8 bases. Germline assignment: CDR1 SQVTM and CDR2 ANQGSEA. This CDR3 contains 15 residues. The V and J ends lost 7 bases and 6 bases, in that order; junction bases with no gene match: 14. Written as DNA, the CDR3 is TGCAGCGCCGGGTCGACAGGGGATAAGGGCAATGAGCAGTTCTTC. It translates to CSAGSTGDKGNEQFF.

This chain uses TRBV11-3 with TRBJ2-7; D tentatively fits TRBD1 or TRBD2 (6 bases each). V was pared by 4 bases and J by 1 base, with 14 bases between. Germline-derived CDR1 and CDR2 are SGHNT and YENEEA. This CDR3 spans 15 amino acids. CDR3 sequence: CASSSEEGGSYEQYF. The DNA for the CDR3 is TGTGCCAGCAGCTCCGAAGAAGGGGGGTCCTACGAGCAGTACTTC.

The chain links TRBV12-3 or TRBV12-4 to TRBJ2-1; no clear D gene. The V end was cut by 3 bases, the J end by 10 bases, with 10 bases between. The CDR3 covers 12 residues. This CDR3 reads CASSFSPWEQFF. CDR3 sequence (DNA): TGTGCCAGCAGTTTCAGTCCGTGGGAGCAGTTCTTC.

This clonotype was seen more than once but under ten times. The V call is TRBV6-1, the J call TRBJ2-3; 12 nucleotides line up with TRBD2. The CDR3 is made up of 15 amino acids. Germline CDR1 MNHNS, CDR2 SASEGT. Germline trimming cut 6 bases from V and 5 bases from J; bases unmatched to any gene: 6. CDR3 DNA sequence: TGTGCCAGCAGACCTAGCGGGGGGGCCCTAGATACGCAGTATTTT. Translated: CASRPSGGALDTQYF.

The chain has TRBV29-1 and TRBJ1-2, with D perhaps TRBD1 (5 bases). Germline V CDR1 and CDR2: SQVTM, ANQGSEA. CDR3 size: 11 residues. V lost 4 bases and J 6 bases, leaving 9 bases between the germline ends. The CDR3 loop is CSVGQINGYTF. As DNA, the CDR3 is TGCAGCGTTGGACAGATTAATGGCTACACCTTC.

This clonotype has just a few counts. The chain combines TRBV7-8 with TRBJ2-1, with 12 nucleotides matching TRBD2. The CDR3 sequence is 16 residues long. J lost 8 bases, V lost 1 base, and 6 bases had no gene match. CDR1 SGHVS and CDR2 FQNEAQ come from the germline V gene. This CDR3 reads CASSLGPSGRAHEQFF. The CDR3 region has the DNA TGTGCCAGCAGCTTAGGTCCTAGCGGGAGGGCCCATGAGCAGTTCTTC. The whole variable domain, remainder taken from reference TRBV7-8 and TRBJ2-1, is GAGVSQSPRYKVAKRGQDVALRCDPISGHVSLFWYQQALGQGPEFLTYFQNEAQLDKSGLPSDRFFAERPEGSVSTLKIQRTQQEDSAVYLCASSLGPSGRAHEQFFGPGTRLTVL.

The rearrangement links TRBV7-2 to TRBJ2-3; D gene uncertain. CDR1 is SGHTA and CDR2 is FQGNSA in the germline V gene. V dropped 4 bases and J dropped 4 bases, with 9 bases sitting between them. The CDR3 is made up of 13 amino acids. This CDR3 is CASSSSVADTQYF. The CDR3 DNA reads as TGTGCCAGCAGCTCCTCAGTAGCAGATACGCAGTATTTT.

This clonotype was seen a few times. The rearrangement links TRBV5-6 to TRBJ2-1; 9 nucleotides line up with TRBD2. The ends lost 4 bases at V and 2 bases at J; junction bases unmatched: 22. CDR3 length: 21 residues. In germline, CDR1 is SGHDT, CDR2 YYEEEE. CDR3 sequence: CASSRIFGAGGLGGPYNEQFF. In nucleotides, the CDR3 is TGTGCCAGCAGCCGCATTTTTGGGGCGGGGGGGCTGGGAGGCCCCTACAATGAGCAGTTCTTC.

This rearrangement joins TRBV3-1 to TRBJ2-5; D gene unclear. V shed 1 base and J shed 3 bases, with 12 bases lying between them. Germline V CDR1 and CDR2: LGHDT, YNNKEL (reference sequence). CDR3 length: 15 amino acids. The CDR3: CASSQVATPKETQYF. CDR3 nucleotides: TGTGCCAGCAGCCAAGTCGCGACTCCAAAAGAGACCCAGTACTTC.

V gene TRBV4-1 combines with J gene TRBJ2-1; 8 nucleotides match TRBD2. Germline V gene data show CDR1 as MGHRA and CDR2 as YSYEKL. This CDR3 has 15 amino acids. After removal of 1 base from V and 3 bases from J, the junction contained 2 bases not matched to a gene. The CDR3 is CASSQVSGSYNEQFF. For the CDR3, the DNA is TGCGCCAGCAGCCAAGTGAGCGGGAGCTACAATGAGCAGTTCTTC.

This clonotype was detected ten times or more. The V call is TRBV6-4, the J call TRBJ2-3; D is unresolved. CDR1 and CDR2 (germline): MRHNA, SNTAGT. There are 13 residues in the CDR3. V lost 6 bases to trimming and J lost 2 bases, with 9 bases between them. The CDR3 reads CASSVAPTDTQYF. CDR3 DNA: TGTGCCAGCAGCGTAGCTCCCACAGATACGCAGTATTTT.

This clonotype occurred a few times. The chain joins TRBV12-3 or TRBV12-4 to TRBJ2-7; D ambiguous. The germline V and J ends were trimmed by 1 base and 3 bases, with 19 bases remaining between them. This CDR3 region has 17 residues. The CDR3 here is CASSLEVPGSANYEQYF. CDR3 nucleotides: TGTGCCAGCAGTTTAGAGGTCCCAGGCTCTGCAAACTACGAGCAGTACTTC.

The J gene is TRBJ2-1, the V gene TRBV3-1, with TRBD2 as a possible D gene (6 bases). CDR3 size: 18 residues. Germline V gives CDR1 LGHDT, CDR2 YNNKEL (reference sequence). The CDR3: CTCSGRRVGEAPWNEQFF. Here the CDR3 DNA reads TGTACCTGCAGTGGCAGGAGGGTGGGGGAGGCCCCCTGGAATGAGCAGTTCTTC.

This rearrangement joins TRBV20-1 to TRBJ2-5; D ambiguous. There are 12 residues in the CDR3. CDR1 and CDR2 (germline): DFQATT, SNEGSKA (reference sequence). Trimming cost V 3 bases and J 5 bases, with 10 bases left between them. The CDR3 DNA sequence: TGCAGTGCTAGGTCAATGGAGGAGACCCAGTACTTC. Amino acids: CSARSMEETQYF.

The V call is TRBV2, the J call TRBJ2-1, with 7 bases identical to TRBD2. The V gene end was trimmed by 8 bases and the J gene end by 6 bases; junction bases not matched to a gene: 4. Per germline, CDR1 SNHLY and CDR2 FYNNEI. This CDR3 has 12 residues. The CDR3 region has the DNA TGTGCCAGCGGACTAGTGAGCAATGAGCAGTTCTTC. Its translation is CASGLVSNEQFF.

This clonotype was found a few times. The chain employs TRBV12-3 or TRBV12-4 and TRBJ2-1; a possible D gene is TRBD1 (5 bases). The CDR3 has 12 amino acids. V was cut by 6 bases and J by 7 bases, with 10 bases left in between. CDR3 nucleotides: TGTGCCAGCAGGGGGCTAGAAAATGAGCAGTTCTTC. Protein product: CASRGLENEQFF.

The chain has TRBV6-5 and TRBJ2-7, with 9 positions matching TRBD1. The CDR3 consists of 16 residues. Germline V gene lookup returns CDR1 MNHEY and CDR2 SVGAGI. Germline trimming cut 3 bases from V and 7 bases from J; bases unmatched to any gene: 13. The CDR3 reads CASSYPGTGSPGEQYF. CDR3 in DNA: TGTGCCAGCAGTTATCCCGGGACAGGGTCCCCAGGGGAGCAGTACTTC.